The clone carrying this T cell receptor (beta chain) has at least ten counts. This sample stems from a study of Graves' ophthalmopathy and Graves' hyperthyroidism. Per the germline V gene, CDR1 is SGHRS and CDR2 is YFSETQ. The CDR3 has 13 amino acids. V gave up 2 bases and J gave up 6 bases, with 12 bases separating them. Fresh peripheral blood, around 10 ml, was the PBMC source. RNA transcripts were the source from which TCR beta CDR3 regions were amplified. Second-round multiplex PCR came after a first-round RT-PCR that employed HTBI primers. TCRdb re-derived calls from the multiplex PCR reads in MiXCR, one entry per CDR3 protein. This sample has about 370,000 distinct CDR3 sequences, with about 18% found just once.

This TCR was recovered from an adult woman with stable Graves' hyperthyroidism. The specimen was peripheral blood. The V call is TRBV5-1, the J call TRBJ2-7, with D maybe TRBD1 (5 bases). CDR3: CASSFGQGSEQYF. CDR3 bases: TGCGCCAGCAGCTTCGGGCAGGGTAGCGAGCAGTACTTC.